These 5 T cell receptor beta chains originate from one sample sequenced in a study of blood T cell repertoires in COVID-19 (dated by TCRdb to 2018 to 2021). To prepare the library, the immunoSEQ multiplex PCR assay was applied. In its TCRdb copy, this immuneACCESS table keeps in-frame sequences only and misses some clones. Where compared with another copy, unresolved V genes explain less than half of these, and the others have no known cause. In all, the sample holds 45,000 to 70,000 clones, and around 82% of those were seen once. 8.2% of the sample goes to the ten largest clones. The sequenced material came from peripheral blood. The source is a woman of 80 years or more with acute or convalescent COVID-19.

The CDR3 reads CASSTRTASYGYTF. The CDR3 DNA sequence: TGTGCCAGCAGCACCCGGACAGCCAGTTATGGCTACACCTTC. The chain carries TRBV11-2 and TRBJ1-2; D is perhaps TRBD1 (6 bases). The V gene's germline CDR1 is SGHAT and CDR2 FQNNGV. The CDR3 totals 14 residues. Trimming removed 5 bases from V and 5 bases from J, with 15 bases in between.

This clone was found once. The chain combines TRBV30 with TRBJ2-7; D perhaps matches TRBD2 (5 bases). Per germline, CDR1 GTSNPN and CDR2 SVGIG (reference sequence). The CDR3 runs 12 residues. Trimming pared 6 bases from V and 6 bases from J, leaving 15 bases between. CDR3 nucleotides: TGTGCCTGCGCCAGGACTTTTGGCGAGCAGTACTTC. Translation: CACARTFGEQYF. Supplemented by reference TRBV30 and TRBJ2-7, the full variable domain reads SQTIHQWPATLVQPVGSPLSLECTVEGTSNPNLYWYRQAAGRGLQLLFYSVGIGQISSEVPQNLSASRPQDRQFILSSKKLLLSDSGFYLCACARTFGEQYFGPGTRLTVT.

This clone has more than one count but fewer than ten. The V and J genes are TRBV4-1 and TRBJ2-7; TRBD1 might be the D (5 bases). CDR1 and CDR2 (germline): MGHRA, YSYEKL. This CDR3 has 15 residues. Trimming removed 5 bases at V and 3 bases at J, with 17 bases between. The CDR3 DNA reads TGCGCCAGCAGCGAGTCCCTACAGGAGAACTACGAGCAGTACTTC. As protein: CASSESLQENYEQYF.

V is TRBV28 and J is TRBJ1-5; D gene unclear. This CDR3 is built from 12 residues. V was cut by 7 bases and J by 6 bases, with 10 bases left in between. Per the germline V gene, CDR1 is MDHEN and CDR2 is SYDVKM. DNA of the CDR3: TGTGCCAGCAACCGGAGCGGTCAGCCCCAGCATTTT. This codes for CASNRSGQPQHF.

J is TRBJ1-1 and V is TRBV4-1, with 8 bases matching TRBD1. This CDR3 is built from 17 residues. J gave up 4 bases and V 0 bases, and 10 bases lay outside the gene matches. Germline V gene lookup returns CDR1 MGHRA and CDR2 YSYEKL. Here the CDR3 reads CASSQDKFQGARTEAFF. DNA of the CDR3: TGCGCCAGCAGCCAAGATAAGTTCCAGGGGGCGCGCACTGAAGCTTTCTTT.